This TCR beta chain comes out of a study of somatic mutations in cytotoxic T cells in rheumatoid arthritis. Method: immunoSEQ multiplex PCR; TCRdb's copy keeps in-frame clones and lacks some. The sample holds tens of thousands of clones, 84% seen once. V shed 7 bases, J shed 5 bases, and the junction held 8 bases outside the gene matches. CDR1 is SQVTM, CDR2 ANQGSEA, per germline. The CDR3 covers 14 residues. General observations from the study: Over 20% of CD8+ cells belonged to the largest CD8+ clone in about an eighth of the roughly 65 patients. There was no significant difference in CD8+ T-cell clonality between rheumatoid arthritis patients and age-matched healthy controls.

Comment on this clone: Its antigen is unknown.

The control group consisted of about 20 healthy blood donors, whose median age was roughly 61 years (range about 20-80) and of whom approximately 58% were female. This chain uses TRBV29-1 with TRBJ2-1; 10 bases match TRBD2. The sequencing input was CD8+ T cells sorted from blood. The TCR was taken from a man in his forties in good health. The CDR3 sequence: CSAGLAPIDNEQFF. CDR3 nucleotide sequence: TGCAGCGCGGGACTAGCGCCCATCGACAATGAGCAGTTCTTC.